This T cell receptor (beta chain) was documented in a study of T cell clusters in autoimmune cytopenias. Whole-study context: TRB sequencing had a median around 50,000 reads and 2,000 to 2,500 distinct clonotypes per sample.

The study, taken as a whole, reports: TRB repertoire shifts in secondary cytopenia and chronic lymphocytic leukemia mostly reflected lymphoma, not autoimmunity. Comparing secondary cytopenia with chronic lymphocytic leukemia showed no cluster-lack signature, apparently masked by lymphoma repertoire. Primary autoimmune cytopenia patients appeared to lack physiological T cell clusters present in healthy donors.

Notes on this clonotype: What it binds is unknown.

TRB was amplified by touch-down multiplex PCR, primer pools A and B combined. TCRdb re-called the multiplex PCR reads; one entry per CDR3 protein, DNA not given. Seen in this sample are a few thousand distinct CDR3 sequences; the ten most common clones hold 49%. TRB amplification used 200 to 250 ng of peripheral blood genomic DNA. This CDR3 region has 13 residues. This sequence originates from a human donor with an autoimmune cytopenia or autoimmune hepatitis (not recorded which). Input material: peripheral blood. The chain links TRBV12-3 or TRBV12-4 to TRBJ2-3. CDR3 protein: CASSLLHTDTQYF.